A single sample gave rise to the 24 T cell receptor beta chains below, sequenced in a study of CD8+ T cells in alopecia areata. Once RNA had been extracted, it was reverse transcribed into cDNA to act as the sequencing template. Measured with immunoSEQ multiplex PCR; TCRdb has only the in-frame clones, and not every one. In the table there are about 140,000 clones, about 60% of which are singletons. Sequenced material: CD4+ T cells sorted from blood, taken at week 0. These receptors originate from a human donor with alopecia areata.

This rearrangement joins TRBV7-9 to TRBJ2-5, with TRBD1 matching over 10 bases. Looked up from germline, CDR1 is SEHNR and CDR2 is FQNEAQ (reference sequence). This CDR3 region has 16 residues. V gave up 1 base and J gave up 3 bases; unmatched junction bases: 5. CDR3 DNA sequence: TGTGCCAGCAGCTTAGGGGACAGGGGAGGCGAAGAGACCCAGTACTTC. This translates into CASSLGDRGGEETQYF. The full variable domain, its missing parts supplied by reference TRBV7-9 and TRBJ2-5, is DTGVSQNPRHKITKRGQNVTFRCDPISEHNRLYWYRQTLGQGPEFLTYFQNEAQLEKSRLLSDRFSAERPKGSFSTLEIQRTEQGDSAMYLCASSLGDRGGEETQYFGPGTRLLVL.

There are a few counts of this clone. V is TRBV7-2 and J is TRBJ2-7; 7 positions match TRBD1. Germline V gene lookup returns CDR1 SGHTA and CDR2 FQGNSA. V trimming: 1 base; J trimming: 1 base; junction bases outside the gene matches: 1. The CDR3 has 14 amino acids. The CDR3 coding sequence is TGTGCCAGCAGCTTAGACAGGGGTTCCTACGAGCAGTACTTC. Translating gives CASSLDRGSYEQYF.

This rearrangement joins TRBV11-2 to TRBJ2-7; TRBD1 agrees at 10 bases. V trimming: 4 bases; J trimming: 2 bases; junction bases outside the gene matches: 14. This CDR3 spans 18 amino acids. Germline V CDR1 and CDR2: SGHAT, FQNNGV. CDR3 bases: TGTGCCAGCAGCTCTCAACGGAGGGACAGGGGATCCCCCTACGAGCAGTACTTC. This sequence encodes CASSSQRRDRGSPYEQYF.

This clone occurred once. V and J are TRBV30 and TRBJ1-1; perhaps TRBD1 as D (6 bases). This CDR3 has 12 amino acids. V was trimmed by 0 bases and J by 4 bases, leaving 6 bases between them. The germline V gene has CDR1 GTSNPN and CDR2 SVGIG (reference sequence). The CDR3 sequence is CAWSVGGTEAFF. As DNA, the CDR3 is TGTGCCTGGAGTGTAGGGGGCACTGAAGCTTTCTTT.

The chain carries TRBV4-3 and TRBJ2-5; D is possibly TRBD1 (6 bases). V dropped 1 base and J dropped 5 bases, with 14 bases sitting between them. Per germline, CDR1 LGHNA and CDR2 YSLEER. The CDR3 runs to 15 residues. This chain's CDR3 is CASSQVGAEWETQYF. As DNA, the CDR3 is TGCGCCAGCAGCCAAGTGGGGGCCGAGTGGGAGACCCAGTACTTC.

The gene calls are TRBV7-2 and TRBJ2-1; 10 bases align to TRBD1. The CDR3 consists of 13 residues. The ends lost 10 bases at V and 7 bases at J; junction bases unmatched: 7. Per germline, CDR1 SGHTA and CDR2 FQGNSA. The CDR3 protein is CAIGTGVVNEQFF. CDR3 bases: TGTGCCATAGGGACAGGGGTAGTGAATGAGCAGTTCTTC.

CDR3 sequence reads: CASSYTTGSNSPLHF. CDR3 DNA: TGTGCCAGCAGCTACACGACAGGGTCTAATTCACCCCTCCACTTT. V gene TRBV9 combines with J gene TRBJ1-6; 7 bases align to TRBD1. The CDR3 loop spans 15 amino acids. The ends lost 4 bases at V and 6 bases at J; junction bases unmatched: 7. Germline loops: CDR1 SGDLS, CDR2 YYNGEE.

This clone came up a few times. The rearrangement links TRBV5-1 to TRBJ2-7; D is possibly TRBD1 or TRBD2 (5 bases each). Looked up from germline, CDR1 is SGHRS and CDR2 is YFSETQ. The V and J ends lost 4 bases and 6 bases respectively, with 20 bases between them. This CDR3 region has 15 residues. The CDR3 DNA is TGCGCCAGCAGCCCCGGCGATGGGGCGGGTAGCGAGCAGTACTTC. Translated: CASSPGDGAGSEQYF.

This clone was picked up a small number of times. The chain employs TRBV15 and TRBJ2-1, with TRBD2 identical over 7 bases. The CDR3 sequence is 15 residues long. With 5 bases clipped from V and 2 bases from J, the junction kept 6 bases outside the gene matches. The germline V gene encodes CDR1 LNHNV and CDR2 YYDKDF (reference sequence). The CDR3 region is CATSQERGAYNEQFF. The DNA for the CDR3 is TGTGCCACCAGCCAGGAGCGGGGAGCCTACAATGAGCAGTTCTTC.

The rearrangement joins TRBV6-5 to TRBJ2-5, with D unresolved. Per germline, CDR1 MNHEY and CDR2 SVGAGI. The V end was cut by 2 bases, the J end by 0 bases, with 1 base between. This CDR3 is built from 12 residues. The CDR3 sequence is CASSYDQETQYF. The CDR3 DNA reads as TGTGCCAGCAGTTACGACCAAGAGACCCAGTACTTC.

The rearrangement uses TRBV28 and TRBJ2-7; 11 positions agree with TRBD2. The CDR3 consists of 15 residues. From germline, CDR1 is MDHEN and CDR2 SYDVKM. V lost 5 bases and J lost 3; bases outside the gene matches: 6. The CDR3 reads CASSIGTSGRYEQYF. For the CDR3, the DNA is TGTGCCAGCAGTATCGGGACTAGCGGTCGCTACGAGCAGTACTTC.

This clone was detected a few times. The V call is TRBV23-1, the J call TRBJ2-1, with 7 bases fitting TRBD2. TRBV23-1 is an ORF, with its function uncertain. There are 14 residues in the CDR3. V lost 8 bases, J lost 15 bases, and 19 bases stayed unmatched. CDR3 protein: CASDLGGTLFIRFF. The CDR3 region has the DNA TGCGCCAGCGATCTGGGGGGGACCCTTTTTATTCGGTTCTTC.

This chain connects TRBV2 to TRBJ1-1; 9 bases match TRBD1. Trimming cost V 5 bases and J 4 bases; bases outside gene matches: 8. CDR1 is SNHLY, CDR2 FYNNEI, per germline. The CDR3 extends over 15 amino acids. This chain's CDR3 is CASSLQGARGTEAFF. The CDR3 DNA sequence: TGTGCCAGCAGTTTACAGGGGGCCAGGGGCACTGAAGCTTTCTTT. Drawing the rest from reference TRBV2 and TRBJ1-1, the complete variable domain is EPEVTQTPSHQVTQMGQEVILRCVPISNHLYFYWYRQILGQKVEFLVSFYNNEISEKSEIFDDQFSVERPDGSNFTLKIRSTKLEDSAMYFCASSLQGARGTEAFFGQGTRLTVV.

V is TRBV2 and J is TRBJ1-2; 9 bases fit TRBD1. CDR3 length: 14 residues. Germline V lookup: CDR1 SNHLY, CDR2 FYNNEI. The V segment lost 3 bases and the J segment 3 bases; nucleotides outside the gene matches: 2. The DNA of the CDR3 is TGTGCCAGCAGTGAGGGACAGGGCTACTATGGCTACACCTTC. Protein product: CASSEGQGYYGYTF. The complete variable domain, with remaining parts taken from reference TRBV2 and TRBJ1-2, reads EPEVTQTPSHQVTQMGQEVILRCVPISNHLYFYWYRQILGQKVEFLVSFYNNEISEKSEIFDDQFSVERPDGSNFTLKIRSTKLEDSAMYFCASSEGQGYYGYTFGSGTRLTVV.

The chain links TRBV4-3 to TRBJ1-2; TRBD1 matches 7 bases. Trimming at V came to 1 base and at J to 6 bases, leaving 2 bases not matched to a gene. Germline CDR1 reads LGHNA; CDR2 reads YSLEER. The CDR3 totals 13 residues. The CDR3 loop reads CASSQGQGDGYTF. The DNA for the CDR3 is TGCGCCAGCAGCCAAGGACAGGGAGATGGCTACACCTTC.

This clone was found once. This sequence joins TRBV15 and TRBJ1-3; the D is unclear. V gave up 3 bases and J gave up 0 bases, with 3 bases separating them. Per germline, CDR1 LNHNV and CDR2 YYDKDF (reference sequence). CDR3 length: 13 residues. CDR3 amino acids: CATSRFSGNTIYF. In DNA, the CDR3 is TGTGCCACCAGCAGGTTCTCTGGAAACACCATATATTTT. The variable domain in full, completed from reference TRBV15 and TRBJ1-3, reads DAMVIQNPRYQVTQFGKPVTLSCSQTLNHNVMYWYQQKSSQAPKLLFHYYDKDFNNEADTPDNFQSRRPNTSFCFLDIRSPGLGDTAMYLCATSRFSGNTIYFGEGSWLTVV.

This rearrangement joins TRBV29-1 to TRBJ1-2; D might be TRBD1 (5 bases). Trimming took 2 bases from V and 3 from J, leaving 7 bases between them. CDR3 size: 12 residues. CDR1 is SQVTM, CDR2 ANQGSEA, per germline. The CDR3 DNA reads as TGCAGCGTTGAAACAGGAGACTATGGCTACACCTTC. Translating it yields CSVETGDYGYTF.

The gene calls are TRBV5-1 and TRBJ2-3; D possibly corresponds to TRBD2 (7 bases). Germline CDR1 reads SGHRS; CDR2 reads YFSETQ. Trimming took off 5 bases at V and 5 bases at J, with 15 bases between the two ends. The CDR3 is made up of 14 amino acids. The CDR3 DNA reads TGCGCCAGCAGATCGGGGGGCGCGGGAGATACGCAGTATTTT. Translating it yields CASRSGGAGDTQYF.

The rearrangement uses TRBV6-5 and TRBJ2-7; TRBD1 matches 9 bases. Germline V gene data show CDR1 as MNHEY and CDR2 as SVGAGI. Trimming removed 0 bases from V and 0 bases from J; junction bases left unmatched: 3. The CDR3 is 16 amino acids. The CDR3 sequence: CASSYSGTGNSYEQYF. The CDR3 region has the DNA TGTGCCAGCAGTTACTCCGGGACAGGGAACTCCTACGAGCAGTACTTC.

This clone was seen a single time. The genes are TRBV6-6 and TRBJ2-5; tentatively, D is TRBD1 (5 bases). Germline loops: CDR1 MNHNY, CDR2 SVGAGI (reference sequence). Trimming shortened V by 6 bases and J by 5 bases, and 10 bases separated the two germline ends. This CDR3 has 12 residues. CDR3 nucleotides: TGTGCCAGCAGCTCAGGGTACGAGACCCAGTACTTC. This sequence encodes CASSSGYETQYF.

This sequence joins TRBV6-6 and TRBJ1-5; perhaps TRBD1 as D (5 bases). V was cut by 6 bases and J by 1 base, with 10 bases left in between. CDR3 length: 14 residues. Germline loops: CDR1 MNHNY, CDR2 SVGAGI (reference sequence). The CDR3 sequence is CASRGQGSNQPQHF. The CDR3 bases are TGTGCCAGCAGAGGCCAGGGAAGCAATCAGCCCCAGCATTTT.

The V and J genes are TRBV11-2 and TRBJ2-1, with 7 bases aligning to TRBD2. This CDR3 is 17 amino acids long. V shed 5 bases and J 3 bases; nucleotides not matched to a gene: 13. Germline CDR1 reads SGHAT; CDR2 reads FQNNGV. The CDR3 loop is CASSQPEGGGRYNEQFF. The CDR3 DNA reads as TGTGCCAGCAGCCAACCCGAGGGCGGGGGACGCTACAATGAGCAGTTCTTC. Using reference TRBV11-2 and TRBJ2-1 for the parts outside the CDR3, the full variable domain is EAGVAQSPRYKIIEKRQSVAFWCNPISGHATLYWYQQILGQGPKLLIQFQNNGVVDDSQLPKDRFSAERLKGVDSTLKIQPAKLEDSAVYLCASSQPEGGGRYNEQFFGPGTRLTVL.

CDR3 sequence (DNA): TGTGCCATCAGGGACAGCCTGAACACTGAAGCTTTCTTT. Amino acids: CAIRDSLNTEAFF. The chain links TRBV10-3 to TRBJ1-1, with TRBD1 as a possible D gene (6 bases). The V end was cut by 6 bases, the J end by 0 bases, with 8 bases between. This CDR3 region has 13 residues. The germline V gene encodes CDR1 ENHRY and CDR2 SYGVKD.

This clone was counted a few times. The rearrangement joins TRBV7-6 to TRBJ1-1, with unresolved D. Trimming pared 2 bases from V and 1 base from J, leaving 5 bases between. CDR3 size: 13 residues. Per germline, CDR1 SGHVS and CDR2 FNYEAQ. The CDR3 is CASSLRANTEAFF. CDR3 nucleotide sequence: TGTGCCAGCAGCTTACGGGCGAACACTGAAGCTTTCTTT. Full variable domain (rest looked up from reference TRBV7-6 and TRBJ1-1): GAGVSQSPRYKVTKRGQDVALRCDPISGHVSLYWYRQALGQGPEFLTYFNYEAQQDKSGLPNDRFSAERPEGSISTLTIQRTEQRDSAMYRCASSLRANTEAFFGQGTRLTVV.